The entry below describes one TCR beta chain. The table came from immunoSEQ multiplex PCR; TCRdb's copy has only in-frame clones and leaves some out. Of hundreds of thousands of clones in the sample, 70% to 90% were seen once. This CDR3 has 12 amino acids. Germline V gene lookup returns CDR1 SNHLY and CDR2 FYNNEI. V lost 10 bases to trimming and J lost 2 bases; unmatched junction nucleotides: 4. Regarding treatment: roughly 19 received Ad26.COV2.S at low or high dose, single or two shots; several received placebo; per-sample allocation not given. Sampling was done on day 63 after the first vaccine or placebo injection. The data originate from a study of Ad26.COV2.S vaccination and SARS-CoV-2 variants. Study-level background: Each vaccinee took Ad26.COV2.S intramuscularly, once or twice 56 days apart.

The chain has TRBV2 and TRBJ2-7; 8 bases line up with TRBD2. The material was peripheral blood, obtained in a trial of Ad26.COV2.S vaccine versus placebo. The sequence was obtained from a person aged 18-65 years who received the Ad26.COV2.S COVID-19 vaccine or a placebo. CDR3 bases: TGTGCCACCGGGGGGGCCACCTACGAGCAGTACTTC. Its translation is CATGGATYEQYF. Looking up the rest from reference TRBV2 and TRBJ2-7 gives the full variable domain: EPEVTQTPSHQVTQMGQEVILRCVPISNHLYFYWYRQILGQKVEFLVSFYNNEISEKSEIFDDQFSVERPDGSNFTLKIRSTKLEDSAMYFCATGGATYEQYFGPGTRLTVT.